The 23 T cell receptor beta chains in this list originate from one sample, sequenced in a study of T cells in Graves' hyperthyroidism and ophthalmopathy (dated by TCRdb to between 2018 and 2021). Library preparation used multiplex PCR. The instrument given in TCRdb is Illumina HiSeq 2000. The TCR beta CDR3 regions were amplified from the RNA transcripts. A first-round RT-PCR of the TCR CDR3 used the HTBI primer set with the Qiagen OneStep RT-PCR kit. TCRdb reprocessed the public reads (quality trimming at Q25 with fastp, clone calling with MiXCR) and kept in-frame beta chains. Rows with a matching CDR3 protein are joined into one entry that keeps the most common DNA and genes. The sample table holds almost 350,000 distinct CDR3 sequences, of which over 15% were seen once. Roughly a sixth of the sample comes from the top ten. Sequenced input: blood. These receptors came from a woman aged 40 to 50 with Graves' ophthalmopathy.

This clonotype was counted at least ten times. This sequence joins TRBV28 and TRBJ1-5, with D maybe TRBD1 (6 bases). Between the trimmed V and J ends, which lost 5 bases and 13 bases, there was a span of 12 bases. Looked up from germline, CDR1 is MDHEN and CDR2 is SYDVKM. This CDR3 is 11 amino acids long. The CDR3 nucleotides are TGTGCCAGCAGTAGCCACGGACAGCAGCATTTT. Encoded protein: CASSSHGQQHF. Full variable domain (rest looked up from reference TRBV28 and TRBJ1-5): DVKVTQSSRYLVKRTGEKVFLECVQDMDHENMFWYRQDPGLGLRLIYFSYDVKMKEKGDIPEGYSVSREKKERFSLILESASTNQTSMYLCASSSHGQQHFGDGTRLSIL.

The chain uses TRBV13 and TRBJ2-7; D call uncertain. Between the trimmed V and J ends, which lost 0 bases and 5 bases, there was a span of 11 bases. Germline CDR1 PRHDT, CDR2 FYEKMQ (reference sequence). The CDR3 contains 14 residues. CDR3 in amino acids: CASSLGIARDEQYF. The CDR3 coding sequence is TGTGCCAGCAGCTTAGGGATAGCACGCGACGAGCAGTACTTC. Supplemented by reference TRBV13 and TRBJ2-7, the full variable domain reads AAGVIQSPRHLIKEKRETATLKCYPIPRHDTVYWYQQGPGQDPQFLISFYEKMQSDKGSIPDRFSAQQFSDYHSELNMSSLELGDSALYFCASSLGIARDEQYFGPGTRLTVT.

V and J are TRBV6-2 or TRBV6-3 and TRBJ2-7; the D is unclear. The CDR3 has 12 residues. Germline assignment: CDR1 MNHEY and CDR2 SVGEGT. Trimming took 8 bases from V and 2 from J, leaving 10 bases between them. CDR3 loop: CASGKGTYEQYF. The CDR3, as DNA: TGTGCCAGCGGTAAGGGAACCTACGAGCAGTACTTC.

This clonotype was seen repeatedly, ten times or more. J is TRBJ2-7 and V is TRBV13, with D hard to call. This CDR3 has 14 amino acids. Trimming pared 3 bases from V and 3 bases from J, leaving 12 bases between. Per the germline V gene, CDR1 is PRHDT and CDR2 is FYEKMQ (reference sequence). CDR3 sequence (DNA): TGTGCCAGCAGCTTTCGCGCCAATCGCTACGAGCAGTACTTC. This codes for CASSFRANRYEQYF.

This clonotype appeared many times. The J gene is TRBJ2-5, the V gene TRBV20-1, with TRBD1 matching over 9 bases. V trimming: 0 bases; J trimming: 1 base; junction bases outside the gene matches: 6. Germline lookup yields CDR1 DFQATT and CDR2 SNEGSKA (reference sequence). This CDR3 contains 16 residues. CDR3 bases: TGCAGTGCTAGAGACCGATCGACAGGGGGCCAAGAGACCCAGTACTTC. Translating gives CSARDRSTGGQETQYF.

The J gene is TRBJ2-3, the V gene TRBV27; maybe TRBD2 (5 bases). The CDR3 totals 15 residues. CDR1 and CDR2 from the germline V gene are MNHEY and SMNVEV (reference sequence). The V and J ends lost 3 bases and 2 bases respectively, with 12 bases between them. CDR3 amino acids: CASSFLRATTDTQYF. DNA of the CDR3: TGTGCCAGCAGTTTTTTGCGGGCGACCACAGATACGCAGTATTTT.

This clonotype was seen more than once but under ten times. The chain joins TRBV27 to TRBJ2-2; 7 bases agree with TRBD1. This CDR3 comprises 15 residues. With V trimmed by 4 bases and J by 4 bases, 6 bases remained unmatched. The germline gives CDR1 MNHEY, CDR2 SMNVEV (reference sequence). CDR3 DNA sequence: TGTGCCAGCAGTTCCCGGGACAGAGTCACCGGGGAGCTGTTTTTT. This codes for CASSSRDRVTGELFF.

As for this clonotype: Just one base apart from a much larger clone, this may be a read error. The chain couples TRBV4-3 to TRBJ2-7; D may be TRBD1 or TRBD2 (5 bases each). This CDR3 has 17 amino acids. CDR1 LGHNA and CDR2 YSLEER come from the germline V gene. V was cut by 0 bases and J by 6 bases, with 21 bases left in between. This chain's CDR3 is CASSQDFRVGAVSEQYF. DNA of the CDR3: TGCGCCAGCAGCCAAGATTTCCGGGTCGGGGCTGTCAGCGAGCAGTACTTC.

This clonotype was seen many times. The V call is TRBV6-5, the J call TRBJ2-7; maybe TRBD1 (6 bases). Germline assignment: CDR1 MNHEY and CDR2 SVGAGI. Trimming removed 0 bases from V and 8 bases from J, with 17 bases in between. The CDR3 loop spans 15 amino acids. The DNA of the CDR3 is TGTGCCAGCAGTTACTCGAGCAGGGGAAAAATCAAGCAGTACTTC. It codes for CASSYSSRGKIKQYF.

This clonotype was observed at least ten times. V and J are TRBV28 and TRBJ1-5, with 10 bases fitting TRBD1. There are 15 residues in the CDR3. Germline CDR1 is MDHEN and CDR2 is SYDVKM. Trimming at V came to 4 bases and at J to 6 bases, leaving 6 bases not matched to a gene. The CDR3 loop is CASSSRGTGAQPQHF. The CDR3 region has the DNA TGTGCCAGCAGTTCCAGAGGGACAGGGGCTCAGCCCCAGCATTTT.

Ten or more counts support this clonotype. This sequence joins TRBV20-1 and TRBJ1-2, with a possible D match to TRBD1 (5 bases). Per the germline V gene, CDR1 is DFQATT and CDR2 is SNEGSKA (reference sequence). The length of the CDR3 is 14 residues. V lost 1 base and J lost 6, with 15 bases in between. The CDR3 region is CSARAIGAGNGYTF. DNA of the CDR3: TGCAGTGCTAGAGCAATAGGGGCTGGGAATGGCTACACCTTC.

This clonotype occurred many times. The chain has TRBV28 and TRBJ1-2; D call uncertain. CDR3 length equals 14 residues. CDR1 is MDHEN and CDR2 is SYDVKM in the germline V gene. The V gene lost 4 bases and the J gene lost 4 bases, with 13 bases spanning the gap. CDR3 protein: CASSSPVLSYGYTF. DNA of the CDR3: TGTGCCAGCAGTTCCCCGGTACTGAGCTATGGCTACACCTTC.

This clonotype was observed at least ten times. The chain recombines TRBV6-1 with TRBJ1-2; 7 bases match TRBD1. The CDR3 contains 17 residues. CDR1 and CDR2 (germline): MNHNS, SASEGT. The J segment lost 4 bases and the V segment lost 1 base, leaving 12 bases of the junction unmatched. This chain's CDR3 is CASSEVFGDRRGYGYTF. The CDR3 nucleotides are TGTGCCAGCAGTGAAGTGTTTGGGGACAGACGGGGCTATGGCTACACCTTC.

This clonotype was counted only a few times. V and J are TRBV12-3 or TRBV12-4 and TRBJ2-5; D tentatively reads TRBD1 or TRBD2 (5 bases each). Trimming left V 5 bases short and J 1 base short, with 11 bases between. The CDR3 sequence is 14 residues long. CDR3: CASSPPGRQETQYF. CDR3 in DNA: TGTGCCAGCAGTCCACCGGGACGCCAAGAGACCCAGTACTTC.

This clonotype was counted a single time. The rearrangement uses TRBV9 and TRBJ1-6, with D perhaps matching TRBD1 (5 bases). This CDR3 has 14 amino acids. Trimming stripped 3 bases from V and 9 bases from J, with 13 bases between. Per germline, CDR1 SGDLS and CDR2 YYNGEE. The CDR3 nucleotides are TGTGCCAGCAGCGCCAGTTTGGGGGTTTCACCCCTCCACTTT. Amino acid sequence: CASSASLGVSPLHF.

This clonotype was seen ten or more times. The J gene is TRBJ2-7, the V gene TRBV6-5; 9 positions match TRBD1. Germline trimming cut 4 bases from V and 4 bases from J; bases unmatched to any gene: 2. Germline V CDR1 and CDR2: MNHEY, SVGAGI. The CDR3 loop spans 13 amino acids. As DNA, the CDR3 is TGTGCCAGCAGTTCGGGACAGGGATACGAGCAGTACTTC. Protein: CASSSGQGYEQYF.

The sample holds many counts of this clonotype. The CDR3 region has the DNA TGTGCCAGCCGCGGCCCAACTCTAGCGGACCAAGAGACCCAGTACTTC. This sequence encodes CASRGPTLADQETQYF. This sequence joins TRBV12-3 or TRBV12-4 and TRBJ2-5, with 7 bases identical to TRBD2. V lost 8 bases and J lost 0; bases outside the gene matches: 12. This CDR3 has 16 amino acids.

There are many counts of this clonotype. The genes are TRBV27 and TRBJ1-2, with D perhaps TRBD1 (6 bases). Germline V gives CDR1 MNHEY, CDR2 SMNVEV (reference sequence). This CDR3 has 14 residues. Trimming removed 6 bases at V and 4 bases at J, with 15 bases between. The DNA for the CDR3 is TGTGCCAGCAGGTTACAGGGATCAGGCTATGGCTACACCTTC. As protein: CASRLQGSGYGYTF.

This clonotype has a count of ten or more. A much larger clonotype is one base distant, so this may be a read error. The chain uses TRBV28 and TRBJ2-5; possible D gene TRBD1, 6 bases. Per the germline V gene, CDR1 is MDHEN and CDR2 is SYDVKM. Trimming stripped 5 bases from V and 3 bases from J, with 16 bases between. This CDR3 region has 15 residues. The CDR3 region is CASSPHRDTEETQYF. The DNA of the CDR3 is TGTGCCAGCAGTCCTCACAGGGACACAGAAGAGACCCAGTACTTC.

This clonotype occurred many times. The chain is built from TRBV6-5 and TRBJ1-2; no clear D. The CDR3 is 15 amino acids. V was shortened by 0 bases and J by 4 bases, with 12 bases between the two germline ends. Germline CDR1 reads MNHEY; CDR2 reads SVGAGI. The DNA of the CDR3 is TGTGCCAGCAGTTACTCGGCAGTATCAAGCTATGGCTACACCTTC. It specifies CASSYSAVSSYGYTF.

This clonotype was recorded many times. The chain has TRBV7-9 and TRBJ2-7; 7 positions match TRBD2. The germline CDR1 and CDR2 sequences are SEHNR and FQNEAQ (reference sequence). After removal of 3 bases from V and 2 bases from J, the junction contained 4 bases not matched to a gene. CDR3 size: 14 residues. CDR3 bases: TGTGCCAGCAGCTTTGGGGGAGGGGCCTACGAGCAGTACTTC. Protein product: CASSFGGGAYEQYF.

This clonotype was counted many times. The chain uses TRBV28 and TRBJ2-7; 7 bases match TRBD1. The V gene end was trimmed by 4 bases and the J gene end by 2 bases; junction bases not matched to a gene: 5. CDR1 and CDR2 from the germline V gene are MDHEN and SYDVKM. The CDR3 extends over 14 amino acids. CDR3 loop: CASSYMTGTYEQYF. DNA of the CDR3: TGTGCCAGCAGTTACATGACAGGGACCTACGAGCAGTACTTC.

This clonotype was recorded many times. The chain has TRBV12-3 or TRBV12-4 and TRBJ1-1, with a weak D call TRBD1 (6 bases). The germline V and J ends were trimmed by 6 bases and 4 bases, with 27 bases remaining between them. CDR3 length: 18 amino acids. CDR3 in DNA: TGTGCCAGCAGCCCCCTAGGGGGGGGGGGAAGGTTGGGCACTGAAGCTTTCTTT. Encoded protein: CASSPLGGGGRLGTEAFF.